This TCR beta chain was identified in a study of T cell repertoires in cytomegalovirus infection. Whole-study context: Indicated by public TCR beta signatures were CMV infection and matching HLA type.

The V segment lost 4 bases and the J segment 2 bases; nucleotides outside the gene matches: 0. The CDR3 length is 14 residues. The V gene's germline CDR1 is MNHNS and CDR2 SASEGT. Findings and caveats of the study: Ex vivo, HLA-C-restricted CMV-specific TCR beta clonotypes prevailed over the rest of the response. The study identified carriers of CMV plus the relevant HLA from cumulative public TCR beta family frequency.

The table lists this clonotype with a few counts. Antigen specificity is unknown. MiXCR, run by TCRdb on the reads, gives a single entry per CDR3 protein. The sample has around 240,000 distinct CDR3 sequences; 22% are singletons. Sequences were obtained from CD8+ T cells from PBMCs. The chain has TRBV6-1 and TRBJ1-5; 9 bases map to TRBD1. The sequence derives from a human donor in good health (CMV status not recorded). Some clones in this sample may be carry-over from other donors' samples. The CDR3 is CASSGTGGNQPQHF. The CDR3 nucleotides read TGTGCCAGCAGTGGGACAGGGGGCAATCAGCCCCAGCATTTT.